This entry features one TCR beta chain sequence. Its antigen remains unknown. TCRdb's table, derived via immunoSEQ multiplex PCR, lists solely in-frame clones and lacks some. The sample lists several thousand clones; about 35% were seen once. The sample belongs to a study of Tregs in tolerant kidney transplant recipients. Study-wide findings and caveats: For some patients, primers changed over time, blocking nucleotide-level comparison. The most relevant donor-specific Treg TCRbeta repertoire apparently came from expansion with activated donor B cells. The small number of patients limits these findings pending further validation. In tolerant patients, donor-specific Tregs outgrew total Tregs, suggesting antigen-driven expansion.

FACS sorting followed an approximately 6-day coculture of CFSE-labeled recipient PBMCs with irradiated graft donor PBMCs. Trimming cost V 1 base and J 3 bases, with 10 bases left between them. CDR1 is SGHAT and CDR2 is FQNNGV in the germline V gene. CDR3 length: 15 residues. Sequenced here: CD8+ T cells from blood cultured with allogeneic cells, sampled before the transplant. The J gene is TRBJ2-1, the V gene TRBV11-2, with a tentative D call TRBD2 (5 bases). The clonotype comes from a human patient who received a combined kidney and bone marrow transplant. This CDR3 reads CASSLGWGVYNEQFF. The CDR3 DNA follows: TGTGCCAGCAGCTTAGGTTGGGGAGTCTACAATGAGCAGTTCTTC. The full variable domain, completed using reference TRBV11-2 and TRBJ2-1, is EAGVAQSPRYKIIEKRQSVAFWCNPISGHATLYWYQQILGQGPKLLIQFQNNGVVDDSQLPKDRFSAERLKGVDSTLKIQPAKLEDSAVYLCASSLGWGVYNEQFFGPGTRLTVL.